A few counts support the clone carrying this TCR beta chain. Its specificity is not known. This specimen belongs to a study of T cells after yellow fever vaccination. Study as a whole: In the case of low-cell-number fractions, SMART-Seq v4 Ultra Low Input was used for preparation. Broader study findings: It was a small share of clonotypes that appeared in both CD4 and CD8 compartments. Any FACS-sorted repertoire could hold abundant clonotypes that contaminate it from the bulk population.

Germline assignment: CDR1 SGHRS and CDR2 YFSETQ. V was pared by 7 bases and J by 2 bases, with 18 bases between. This CDR3 is 15 amino acids long. Synthesis of TCR cDNA relied on 5'RACE template switching, which attached a universal primer site and UMIs. TCRdb reprocessed the 5' RACE reads via MiXCR and lists one record per CDR3 protein. The sample has 150,000 to 200,000 distinct CDR3 sequences, approximately 10% seen once; the top ten hold around 33%. This TCR derives from a man younger than 30 who received the YFV17D yellow fever vaccine. The sequences come from CD8+ T cells sorted from PBMCs, collected 45 days after the yellow fever booster vaccination. The genes are TRBV5-1 and TRBJ1-1; D uncertain. CDR3 loop: CASGSVPRTNTEAFF. The CDR3 DNA reads as TGCGCCAGCGGTTCTGTTCCCAGAACAAACACTGAAGCTTTCTTT.